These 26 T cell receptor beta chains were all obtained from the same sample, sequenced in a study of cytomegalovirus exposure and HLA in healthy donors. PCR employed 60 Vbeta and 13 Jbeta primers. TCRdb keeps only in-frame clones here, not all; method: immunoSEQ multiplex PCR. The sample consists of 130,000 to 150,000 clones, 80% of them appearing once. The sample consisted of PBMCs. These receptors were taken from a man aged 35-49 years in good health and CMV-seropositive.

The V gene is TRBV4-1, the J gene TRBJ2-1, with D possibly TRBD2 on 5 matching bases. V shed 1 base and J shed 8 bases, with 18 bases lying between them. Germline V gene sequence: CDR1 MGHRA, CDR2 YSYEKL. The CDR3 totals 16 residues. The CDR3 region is CASSQGRGPLGHEQFF. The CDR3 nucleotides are TGCGCCAGCAGCCAAGGCCGCGGGCCACTTGGCCATGAGCAGTTCTTC.

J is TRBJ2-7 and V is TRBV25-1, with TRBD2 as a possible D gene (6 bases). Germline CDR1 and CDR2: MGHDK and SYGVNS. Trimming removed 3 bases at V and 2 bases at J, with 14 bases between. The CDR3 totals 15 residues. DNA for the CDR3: TGTGCCAGCAGTGACCCCGGGACTCTGGCCTACGAGCAGTACTTC. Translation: CASSDPGTLAYEQYF.

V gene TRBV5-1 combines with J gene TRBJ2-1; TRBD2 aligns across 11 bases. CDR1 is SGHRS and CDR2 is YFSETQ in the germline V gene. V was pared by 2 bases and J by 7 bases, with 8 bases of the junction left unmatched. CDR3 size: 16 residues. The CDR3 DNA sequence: TGCGCCAGCAGCTTAGAGACTAGCGGGATCGGGAATGAGCAGTTCTTC. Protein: CASSLETSGIGNEQFF. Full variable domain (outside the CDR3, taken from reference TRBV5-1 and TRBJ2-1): KAGVTQTPRYLIKTRGQQVTLSCSPISGHRSVSWYQQTPGQGLQFLFEYFSETQRNKGNFPGRFSGRQFSNSRSEMNVSTLELGDSALYLCASSLETSGIGNEQFFGPGTRLTVL.

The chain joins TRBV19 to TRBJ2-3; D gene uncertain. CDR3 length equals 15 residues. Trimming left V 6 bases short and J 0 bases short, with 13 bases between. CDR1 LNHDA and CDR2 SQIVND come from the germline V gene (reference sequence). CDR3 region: CASSLLGGSTDTQYF. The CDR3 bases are TGTGCCAGTAGCCTCCTTGGCGGTAGCACAGATACGCAGTATTTT.

The CDR3 DNA follows: TGTGCCAGCAGTTTCAGGACAGTTGCGGGGGGACCCTATGGCTACACCTTC. Amino acid sequence: CASSFRTVAGGPYGYTF. The chain uses TRBV27 and TRBJ1-2; D is possibly TRBD1 (6 bases). Germline V lookup: CDR1 MNHEY, CDR2 SMNVEV (reference sequence). This CDR3 comprises 17 residues. Trimming stripped 3 bases from V and 4 bases from J, with 21 bases between.

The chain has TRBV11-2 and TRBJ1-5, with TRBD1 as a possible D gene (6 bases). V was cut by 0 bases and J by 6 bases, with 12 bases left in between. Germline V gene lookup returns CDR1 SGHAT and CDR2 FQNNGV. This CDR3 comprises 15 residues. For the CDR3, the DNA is TGTGCCAGCAGCTTAGATAGGGTAGGGGGTCAGCCCCAGCATTTT. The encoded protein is CASSLDRVGGQPQHF.

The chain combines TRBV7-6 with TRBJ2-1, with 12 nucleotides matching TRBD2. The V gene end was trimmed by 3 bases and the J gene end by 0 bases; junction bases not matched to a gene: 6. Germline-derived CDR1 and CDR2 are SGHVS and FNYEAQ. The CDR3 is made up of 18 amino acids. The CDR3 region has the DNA TGTGCCAGCAGCTTCCTAGCGGGGGGGCGGAGCTCCTACAATGAGCAGTTCTTC. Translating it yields CASSFLAGGRSSYNEQFF. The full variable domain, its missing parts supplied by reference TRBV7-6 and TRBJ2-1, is GAGVSQSPRYKVTKRGQDVALRCDPISGHVSLYWYRQALGQGPEFLTYFNYEAQQDKSGLPNDRFSAERPEGSISTLTIQRTEQRDSAMYRCASSFLAGGRSSYNEQFFGPGTRLTVL.

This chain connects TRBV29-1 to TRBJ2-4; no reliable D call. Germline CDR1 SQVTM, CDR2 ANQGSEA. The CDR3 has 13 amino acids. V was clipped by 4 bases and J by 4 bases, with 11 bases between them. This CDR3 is CSVGSGAKNIQYF. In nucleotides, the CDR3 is TGCAGCGTTGGGAGTGGTGCAAAAAACATTCAGTACTTC.

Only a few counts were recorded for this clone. CDR3: CASRRGATNEKLFF. CDR3 sequence (DNA): TGTGCCAGCCGCAGGGGTGCAACTAATGAAAAACTGTTTTTT. The rearrangement uses TRBV6-1 and TRBJ1-4; weak D call: TRBD1 (6 bases). The CDR3 loop spans 14 amino acids. CDR1 is MNHNS, CDR2 SASEGT, per germline. Trimming stripped 8 bases from V and 0 bases from J, with 10 bases between.

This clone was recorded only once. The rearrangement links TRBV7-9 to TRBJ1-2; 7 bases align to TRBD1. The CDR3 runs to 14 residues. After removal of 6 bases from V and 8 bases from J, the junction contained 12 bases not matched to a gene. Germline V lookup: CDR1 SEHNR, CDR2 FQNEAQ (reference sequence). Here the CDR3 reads CASSRTGAEIGYTF. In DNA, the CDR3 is TGTGCCAGCAGTCGCACAGGGGCTGAGATCGGCTACACCTTC.

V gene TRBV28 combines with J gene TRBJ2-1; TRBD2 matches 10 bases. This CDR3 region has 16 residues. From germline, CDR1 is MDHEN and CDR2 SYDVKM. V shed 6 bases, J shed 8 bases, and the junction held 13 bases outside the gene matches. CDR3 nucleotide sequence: TGTGCCAGCAGACCGGAGGGGCTAGCGGGGGTCGATGAGCAGTTCTTC. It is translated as CASRPEGLAGVDEQFF.

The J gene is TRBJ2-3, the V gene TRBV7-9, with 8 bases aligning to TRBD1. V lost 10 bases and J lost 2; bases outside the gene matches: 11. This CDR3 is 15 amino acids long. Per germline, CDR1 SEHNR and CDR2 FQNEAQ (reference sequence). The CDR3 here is CATPGGLGLTDTQYF. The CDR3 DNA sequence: TGTGCCACCCCAGGGGGCCTCGGTCTCACAGATACGCAGTATTTT.

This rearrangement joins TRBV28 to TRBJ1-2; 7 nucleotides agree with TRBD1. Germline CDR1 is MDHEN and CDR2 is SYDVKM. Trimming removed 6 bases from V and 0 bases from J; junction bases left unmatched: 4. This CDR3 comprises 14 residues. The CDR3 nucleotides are TGTGCCAGCAGCTCGGGACAGACTAACTATGGCTACACCTTC. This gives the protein CASSSGQTNYGYTF.

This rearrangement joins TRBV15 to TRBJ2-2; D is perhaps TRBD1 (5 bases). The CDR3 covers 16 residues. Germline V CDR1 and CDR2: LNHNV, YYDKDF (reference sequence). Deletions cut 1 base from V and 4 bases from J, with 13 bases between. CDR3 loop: CATSRAVGVATGELFF. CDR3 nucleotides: TGTGCCACCAGCAGAGCCGTAGGGGTTGCCACCGGGGAGCTGTTTTTT. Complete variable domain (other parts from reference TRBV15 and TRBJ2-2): DAMVIQNPRYQVTQFGKPVTLSCSQTLNHNVMYWYQQKSSQAPKLLFHYYDKDFNNEADTPDNFQSRRPNTSFCFLDIRSPGLGDTAMYLCATSRAVGVATGELFFGEGSRLTVL.

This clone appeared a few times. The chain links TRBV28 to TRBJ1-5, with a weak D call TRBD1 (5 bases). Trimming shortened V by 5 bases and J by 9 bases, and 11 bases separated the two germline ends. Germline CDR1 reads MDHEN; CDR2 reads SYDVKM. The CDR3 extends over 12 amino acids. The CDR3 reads CASSTPGGPQHF. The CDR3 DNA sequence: TGTGCCAGCAGTACCCCGGGGGGGCCCCAGCATTTT.

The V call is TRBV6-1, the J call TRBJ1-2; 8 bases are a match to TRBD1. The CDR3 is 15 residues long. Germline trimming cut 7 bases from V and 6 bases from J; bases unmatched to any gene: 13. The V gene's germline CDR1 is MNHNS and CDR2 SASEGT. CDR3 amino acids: CASTLGGRGLHGYTF. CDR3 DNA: TGTGCCAGCACCTTAGGCGGCAGGGGGCTTCATGGCTACACCTTC.

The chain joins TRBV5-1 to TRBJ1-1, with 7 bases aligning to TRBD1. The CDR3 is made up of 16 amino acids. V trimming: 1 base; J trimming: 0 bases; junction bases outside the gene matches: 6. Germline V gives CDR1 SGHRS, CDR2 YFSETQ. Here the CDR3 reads CASSLTPGTVNTEAFF. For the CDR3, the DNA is TGCGCCAGCAGCTTGACTCCCGGGACAGTGAACACTGAAGCTTTCTTT.

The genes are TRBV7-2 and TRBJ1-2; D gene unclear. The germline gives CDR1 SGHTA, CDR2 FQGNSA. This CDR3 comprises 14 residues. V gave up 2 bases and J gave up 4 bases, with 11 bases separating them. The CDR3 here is CASSLRSQSYGYTF. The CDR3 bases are TGTGCCAGCAGCTTAAGGAGCCAGTCCTATGGCTACACCTTC.

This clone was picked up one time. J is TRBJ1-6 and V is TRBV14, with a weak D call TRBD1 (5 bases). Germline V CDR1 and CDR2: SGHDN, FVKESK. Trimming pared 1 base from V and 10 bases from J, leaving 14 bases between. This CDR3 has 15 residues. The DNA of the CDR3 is TGTGCCAGCAGCCAAGTAGGGGCTTTGAGCTCACCCCTCCACTTT. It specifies CASSQVGALSSPLHF.

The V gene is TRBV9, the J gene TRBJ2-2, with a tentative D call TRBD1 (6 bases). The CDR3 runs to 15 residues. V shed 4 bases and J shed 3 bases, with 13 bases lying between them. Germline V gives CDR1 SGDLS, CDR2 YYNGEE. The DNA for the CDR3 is TGTGCCAGCAGCCCGGATCCAGGGGACACCGGGGAGCTGTTTTTT. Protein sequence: CASSPDPGDTGELFF. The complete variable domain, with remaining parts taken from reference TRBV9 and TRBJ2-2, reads DSGVTQTPKHLITATGQRVTLRCSPRSGDLSVYWYQQSLDQGLQFLIQYYNGEERAKGNILERFSAQQFPDLHSELNLSSLELGDSALYFCASSPDPGDTGELFFGEGSRLTVL.

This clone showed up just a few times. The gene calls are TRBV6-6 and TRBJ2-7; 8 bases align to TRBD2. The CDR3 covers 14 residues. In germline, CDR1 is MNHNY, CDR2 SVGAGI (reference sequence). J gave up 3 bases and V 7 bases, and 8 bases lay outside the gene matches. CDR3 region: CASTNRGTSYEQYF. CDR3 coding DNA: TGTGCCAGCACCAATAGAGGGACTAGCTACGAGCAGTACTTC.

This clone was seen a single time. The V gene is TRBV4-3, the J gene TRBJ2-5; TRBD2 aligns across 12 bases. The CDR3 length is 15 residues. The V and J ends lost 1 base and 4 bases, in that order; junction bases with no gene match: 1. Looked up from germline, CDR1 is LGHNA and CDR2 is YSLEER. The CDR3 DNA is TGCGCCAGCAGCCAAGGGACTAGCGGGGTAGAGACCCAGTACTTC. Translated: CASSQGTSGVETQYF.

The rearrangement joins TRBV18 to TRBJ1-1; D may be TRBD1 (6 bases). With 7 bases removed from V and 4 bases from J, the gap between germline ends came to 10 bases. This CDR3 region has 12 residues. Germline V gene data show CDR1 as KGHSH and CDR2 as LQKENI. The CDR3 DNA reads TGTGCCAGCTTACAGGGTACCACTGAAGCTTTCTTT. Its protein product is CASLQGTTEAFF.

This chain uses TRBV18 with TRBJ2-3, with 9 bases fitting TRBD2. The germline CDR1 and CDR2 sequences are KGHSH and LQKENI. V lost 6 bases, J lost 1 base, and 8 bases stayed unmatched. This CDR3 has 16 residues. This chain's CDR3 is CASSPTLAGGTDTQYF. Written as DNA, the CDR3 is TGTGCCAGCTCCCCTACACTAGCGGGTGGCACAGATACGCAGTATTTT. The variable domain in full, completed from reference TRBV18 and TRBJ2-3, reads NAGVMQNPRHLVRRRGQEARLRCSPMKGHSHVYWYRQLPEEGLKFMVYLQKENIIDESGMPKERFSAEFPKEGPSILRIQQVVRGDSAAYFCASSPTLAGGTDTQYFGPGTRLTVL.

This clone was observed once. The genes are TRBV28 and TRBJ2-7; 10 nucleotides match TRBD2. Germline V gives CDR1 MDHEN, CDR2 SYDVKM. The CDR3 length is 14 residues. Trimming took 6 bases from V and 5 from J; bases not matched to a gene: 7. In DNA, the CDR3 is TGTGCCAGCAGACTACGGCTAGCGGGAGACGAGCAGTACTTC. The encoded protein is CASRLRLAGDEQYF.

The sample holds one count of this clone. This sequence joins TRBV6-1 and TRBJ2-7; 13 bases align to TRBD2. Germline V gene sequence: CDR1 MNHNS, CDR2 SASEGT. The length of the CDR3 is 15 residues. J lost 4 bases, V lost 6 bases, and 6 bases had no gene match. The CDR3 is CASSPRLAGGYEQYF. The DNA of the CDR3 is TGTGCCAGCAGCCCCAGACTAGCGGGAGGTTACGAGCAGTACTTC.